This is a list of T cell receptor beta chains from one sample in a study of T-cell memory formation after mild COVID-19. Using its own MiXCR run on the 5' RACE reads, TCRdb lists one record per CDR3 protein. Of 450,000 or so distinct CDR3 sequences listed, 20% to 25% are singletons. The material sequenced was PBMCs or a T cell subset sorted from them (not recorded which). The receptor source for this set is an adult woman who had mild COVID-19 (a few samples of this study predate the infection). Cell type and time point are not known. CDR3s include the opening cysteine and the closing phenylalanine or tryptophan.

CDR3 protein	V gene	J gene
CASSLGDGNTGELFF	TRBV7-9	TRBJ2-2
CASSQELGGGNTEAFF	TRBV3-1	TRBJ1-1
CSATQGYSGNTIYF	TRBV29-1	TRBJ1-3
CASSPSGYTQYF	TRBV14	TRBJ2-3
CASSLGGPSPGTDTQYF	TRBV7-9	TRBJ2-3
CASSIRQVSMNTEAFF	TRBV12-3/TRBV12-4	TRBJ1-1
CASSLGRGNAGELFF	TRBV7-9	TRBJ2-2
CAIRGTGMHEQYF	TRBV10-3	TRBJ2-7
CACGSDGYTF	TRBV30	TRBJ1-2
CASSLGRRIFEQFF	TRBV7-9	TRBJ2-1
CASSLAGGGAYEQYF	TRBV5-1	TRBJ2-7
CASSPGTGSFTEAFF	TRBV5-1	TRBJ1-1
CASSPGTNGELFF	TRBV11-3	TRBJ2-2
CSARDESSGVIYEQYF	TRBV20-1	TRBJ2-7
CSARRRDAGELFF	TRBV20-1	TRBJ2-2
CASSQPMGGDEQFF	TRBV3-1	TRBJ2-1
CASSRRDFLQEETQYF	TRBV6-2/TRBV6-3	TRBJ2-5
CASSFDGELFF	TRBV6-5	TRBJ2-2
CASSLAPGAGGYTF	TRBV7-6	TRBJ1-2
CASSRTITGRDTEAFF	TRBV6-6	TRBJ1-1
CASSSSTGQKLFF	TRBV12-3/TRBV12-4	TRBJ1-4
CASSLGGMFSNYGYTF	TRBV5-5	TRBJ1-2
CASSRGQGATNEKLFF	TRBV5-1	TRBJ1-4
CATSDGDRSSYEQYF	TRBV24-1	TRBJ2-7
CSARDGQAPIIF	TRBV20-1	TRBJ1-4
CASSLSRMDTQYF	TRBV5-1	TRBJ2-3